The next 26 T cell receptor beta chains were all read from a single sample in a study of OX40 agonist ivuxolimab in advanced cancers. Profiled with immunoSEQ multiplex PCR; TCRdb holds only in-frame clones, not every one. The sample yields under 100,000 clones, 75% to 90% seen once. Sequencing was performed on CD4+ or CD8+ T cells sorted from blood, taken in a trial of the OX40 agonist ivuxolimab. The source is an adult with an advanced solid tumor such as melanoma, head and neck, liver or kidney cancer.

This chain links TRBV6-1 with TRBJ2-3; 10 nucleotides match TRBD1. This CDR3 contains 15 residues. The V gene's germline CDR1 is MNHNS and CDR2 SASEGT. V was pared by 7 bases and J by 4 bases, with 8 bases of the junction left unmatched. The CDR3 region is CASTDGQGGADTQYF. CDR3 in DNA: TGTGCCAGCACCGACGGACAGGGGGGAGCAGATACGCAGTATTTT.

CDR3 in DNA: TGCGCCAGCAGCTTGGCGGGGACAGGTGGGCAAGAGACCCAGTACTTC. As protein: CASSLAGTGGQETQYF. The J gene is TRBJ2-5, the V gene TRBV5-1, with 8 bases identical to TRBD1. V trimming: 0 bases; J trimming: 2 bases; junction bases outside the gene matches: 6. Germline lookup yields CDR1 SGHRS and CDR2 YFSETQ. The CDR3 has 16 amino acids. Combining the CDR3 with reference TRBV5-1 and TRBJ2-5 gives the whole variable domain KAGVTQTPRYLIKTRGQQVTLSCSPISGHRSVSWYQQTPGQGLQFLFEYFSETQRNKGNFPGRFSGRQFSNSRSEMNVSTLELGDSALYLCASSLAGTGGQETQYFGPGTRLLVL.

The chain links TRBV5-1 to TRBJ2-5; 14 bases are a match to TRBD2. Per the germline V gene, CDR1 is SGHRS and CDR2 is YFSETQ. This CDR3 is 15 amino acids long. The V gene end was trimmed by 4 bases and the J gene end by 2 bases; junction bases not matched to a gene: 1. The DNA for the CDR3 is TGCGCCAGCAGCCGGACTAGCGGGGGGCAAGAGACCCAGTACTTC. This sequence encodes CASSRTSGGQETQYF. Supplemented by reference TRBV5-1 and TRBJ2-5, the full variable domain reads KAGVTQTPRYLIKTRGQQVTLSCSPISGHRSVSWYQQTPGQGLQFLFEYFSETQRNKGNFPGRFSGRQFSNSRSEMNVSTLELGDSALYLCASSRTSGGQETQYFGPGTRLLVL.

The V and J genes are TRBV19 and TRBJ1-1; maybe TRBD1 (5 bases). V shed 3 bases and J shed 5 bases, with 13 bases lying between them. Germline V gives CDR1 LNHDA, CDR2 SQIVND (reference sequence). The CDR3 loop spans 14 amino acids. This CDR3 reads CASSIRTSGTEAFF. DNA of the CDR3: TGTGCCAGTAGTATTCGGACATCGGGGACTGAAGCTTTCTTT.

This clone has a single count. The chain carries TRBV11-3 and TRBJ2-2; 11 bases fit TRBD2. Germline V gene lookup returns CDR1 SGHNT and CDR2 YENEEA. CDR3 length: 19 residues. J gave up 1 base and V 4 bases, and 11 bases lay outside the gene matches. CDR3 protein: CASSSSRIGTSGNTGELFF. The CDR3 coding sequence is TGTGCCAGCAGCTCCAGCCGTATCGGGACTAGCGGGAACACCGGGGAGCTGTTTTTT. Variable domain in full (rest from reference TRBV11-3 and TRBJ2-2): EAGVVQSPRYKIIEKKQPVAFWCNPISGHNTLYWYLQNLGQGPELLIRYENEEAVDDSQLPKDRFSAERLKGVDSTLKIQPAELGDSAVYLCASSSSRIGTSGNTGELFFGEGSRLTVL.

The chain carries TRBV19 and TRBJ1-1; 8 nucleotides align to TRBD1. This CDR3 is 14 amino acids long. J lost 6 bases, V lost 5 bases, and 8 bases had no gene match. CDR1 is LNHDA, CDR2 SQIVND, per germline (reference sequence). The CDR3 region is CASSSDQGAAEAFF. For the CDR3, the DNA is TGTGCCAGTAGTTCCGACCAGGGGGCGGCTGAAGCTTTCTTT.

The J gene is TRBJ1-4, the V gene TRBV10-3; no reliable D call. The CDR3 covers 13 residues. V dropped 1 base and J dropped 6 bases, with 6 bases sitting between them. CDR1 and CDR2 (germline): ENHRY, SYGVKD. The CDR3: CAISEYSDEKLFF. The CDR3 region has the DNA TGTGCCATCAGTGAGTATTCGGATGAAAAACTGTTTTTT.

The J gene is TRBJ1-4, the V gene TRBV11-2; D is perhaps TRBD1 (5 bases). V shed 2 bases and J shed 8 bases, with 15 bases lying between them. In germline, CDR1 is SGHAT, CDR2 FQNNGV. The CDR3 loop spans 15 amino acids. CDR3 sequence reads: CASSLSQGVLEKLFF. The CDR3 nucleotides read TGTGCCAGCAGCTTAAGCCAGGGTGTTTTGGAAAAACTGTTTTTT. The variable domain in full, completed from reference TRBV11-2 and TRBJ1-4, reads EAGVAQSPRYKIIEKRQSVAFWCNPISGHATLYWYQQILGQGPKLLIQFQNNGVVDDSQLPKDRFSAERLKGVDSTLKIQPAKLEDSAVYLCASSLSQGVLEKLFFGSGTQLSVL.

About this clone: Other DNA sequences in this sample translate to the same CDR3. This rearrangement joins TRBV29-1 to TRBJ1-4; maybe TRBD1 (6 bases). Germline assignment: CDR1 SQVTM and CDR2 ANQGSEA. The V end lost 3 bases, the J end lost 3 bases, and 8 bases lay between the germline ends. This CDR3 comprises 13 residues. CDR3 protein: CSVDRGANEKLFF. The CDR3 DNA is TGCAGCGTTGACAGGGGCGCTAATGAAAAACTGTTTTTT.

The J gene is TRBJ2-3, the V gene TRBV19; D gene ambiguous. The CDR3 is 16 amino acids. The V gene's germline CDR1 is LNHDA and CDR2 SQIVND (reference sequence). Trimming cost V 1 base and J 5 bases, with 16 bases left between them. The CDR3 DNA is TGTGCCAGTAGTATAGTGCTGAGAACCTTCAAAGATACGCAGTATTTT. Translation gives CASSIVLRTFKDTQYF.

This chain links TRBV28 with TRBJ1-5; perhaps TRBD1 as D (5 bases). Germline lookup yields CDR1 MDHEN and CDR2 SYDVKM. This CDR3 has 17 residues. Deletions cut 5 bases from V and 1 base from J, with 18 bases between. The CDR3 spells CASSVPGSRWSNQPQHF. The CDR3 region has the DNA TGTGCCAGCAGTGTTCCAGGGAGTCGGTGGAGCAATCAGCCCCAGCATTTT.

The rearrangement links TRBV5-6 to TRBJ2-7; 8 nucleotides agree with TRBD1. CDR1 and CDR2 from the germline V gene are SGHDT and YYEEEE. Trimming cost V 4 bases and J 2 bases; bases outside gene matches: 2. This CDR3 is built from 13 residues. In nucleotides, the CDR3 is TGTGCCAGCAGCCTGGACAGGGCCTACGAGCAGTACTTC. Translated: CASSLDRAYEQYF.

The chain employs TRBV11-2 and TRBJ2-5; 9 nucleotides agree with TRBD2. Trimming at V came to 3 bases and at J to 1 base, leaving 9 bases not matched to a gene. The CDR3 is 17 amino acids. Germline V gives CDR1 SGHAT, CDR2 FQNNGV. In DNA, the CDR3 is TGTGCCAGCAGCTTTAAGCGGGGGGCCAAGGGCCAAGAGACCCAGTACTTC. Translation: CASSFKRGAKGQETQYF.

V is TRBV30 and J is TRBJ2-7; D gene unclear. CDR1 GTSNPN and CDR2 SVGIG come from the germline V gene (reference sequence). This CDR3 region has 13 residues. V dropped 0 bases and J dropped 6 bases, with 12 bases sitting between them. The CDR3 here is CAWSVLDWGEQYF. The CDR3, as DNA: TGTGCCTGGAGTGTACTGGATTGGGGCGAGCAGTACTTC.

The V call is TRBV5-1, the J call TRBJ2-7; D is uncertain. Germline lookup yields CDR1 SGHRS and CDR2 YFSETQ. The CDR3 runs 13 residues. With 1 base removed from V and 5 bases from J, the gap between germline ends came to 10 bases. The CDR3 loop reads CASSLWSRDEQYF. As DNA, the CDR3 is TGCGCCAGCAGCTTGTGGTCTAGGGACGAGCAGTACTTC.

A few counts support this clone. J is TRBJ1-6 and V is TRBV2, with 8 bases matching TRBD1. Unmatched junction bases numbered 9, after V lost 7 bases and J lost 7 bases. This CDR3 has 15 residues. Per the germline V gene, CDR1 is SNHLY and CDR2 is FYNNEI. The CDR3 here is CASTLSRTGNSPLHF. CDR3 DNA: TGTGCCAGCACCCTCTCCCGGACAGGGAATTCACCCCTCCACTTT.

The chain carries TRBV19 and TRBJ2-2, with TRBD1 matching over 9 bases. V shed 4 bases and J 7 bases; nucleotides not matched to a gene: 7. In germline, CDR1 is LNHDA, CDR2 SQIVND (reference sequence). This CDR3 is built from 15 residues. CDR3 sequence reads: CASSTHRGQNGELFF. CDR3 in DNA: TGTGCCAGTAGTACTCACAGGGGGCAAAACGGGGAGCTGTTTTTT.

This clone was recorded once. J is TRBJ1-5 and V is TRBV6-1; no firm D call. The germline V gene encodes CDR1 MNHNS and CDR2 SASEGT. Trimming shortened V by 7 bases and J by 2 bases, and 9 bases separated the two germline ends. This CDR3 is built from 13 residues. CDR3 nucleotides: TGTGCCAGCAATACAAGGGGCAATCAGCCCCAGCATTTT. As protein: CASNTRGNQPQHF.

CDR3 region: CATARTTGANVLTF. The CDR3 DNA reads as TGTGCCACCGCCAGGACTACTGGGGCCAACGTCCTGACTTTC. The genes are TRBV19 and TRBJ2-6, with D maybe TRBD2 (6 bases). The CDR3 is made up of 14 amino acids. Trimming removed 10 bases at V and 2 bases at J, with 12 bases between. Germline V gene data show CDR1 as LNHDA and CDR2 as SQIVND (reference sequence).

CDR3: CASSPRHPGQAAYEQYF. The CDR3 DNA sequence: TGTGCCAGCAGCCCGCGCCATCCGGGACAGGCGGCCTACGAGCAGTACTTC. V and J are TRBV9 and TRBJ2-7, with 8 bases fitting TRBD1. With 4 bases clipped from V and 2 bases from J, the junction kept 14 bases outside the gene matches. Germline values: CDR1 SGDLS, CDR2 YYNGEE. The CDR3 runs 17 residues.

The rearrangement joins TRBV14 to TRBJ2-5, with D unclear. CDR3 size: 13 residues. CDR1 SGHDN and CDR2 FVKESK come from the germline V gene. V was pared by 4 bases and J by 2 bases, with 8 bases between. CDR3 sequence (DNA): TGTGCCAGCAGCCGGTCGGCACAAGAGACCCAGTACTTC. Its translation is CASSRSAQETQYF. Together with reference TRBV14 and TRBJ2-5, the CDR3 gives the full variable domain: EAGVTQFPSHSVIEKGQTVTLRCDPISGHDNLYWYRRVMGKEIKFLLHFVKESKQDESGMPNNRFLAERTGGTYSTLKVQPAELEDSGVYFCASSRSAQETQYFGPGTRLLVL.

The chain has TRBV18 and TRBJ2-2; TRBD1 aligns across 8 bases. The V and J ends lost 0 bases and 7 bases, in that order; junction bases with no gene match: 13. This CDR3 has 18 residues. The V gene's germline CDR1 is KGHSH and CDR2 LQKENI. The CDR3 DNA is TGTGCCAGCTCACCACCGGGTCGTGACAGGGGCTTTAACGGGGAGCTGTTTTTT. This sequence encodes CASSPPGRDRGFNGELFF.

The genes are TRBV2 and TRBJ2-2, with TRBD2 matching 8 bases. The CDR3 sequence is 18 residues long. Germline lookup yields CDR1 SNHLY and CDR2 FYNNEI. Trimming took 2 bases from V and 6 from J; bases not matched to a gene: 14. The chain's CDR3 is CASSEIERGPSRSGELFF. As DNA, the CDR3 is TGTGCCAGCAGTGAAATAGAGCGGGGGCCTTCAAGGTCCGGGGAGCTGTTTTTT.

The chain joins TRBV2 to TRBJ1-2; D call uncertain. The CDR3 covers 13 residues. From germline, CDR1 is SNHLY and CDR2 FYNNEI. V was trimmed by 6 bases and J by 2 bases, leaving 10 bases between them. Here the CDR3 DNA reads TGTGCCAGCAGCGCAGACGGAAACTATGGCTACACCTTC. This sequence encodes CASSADGNYGYTF.

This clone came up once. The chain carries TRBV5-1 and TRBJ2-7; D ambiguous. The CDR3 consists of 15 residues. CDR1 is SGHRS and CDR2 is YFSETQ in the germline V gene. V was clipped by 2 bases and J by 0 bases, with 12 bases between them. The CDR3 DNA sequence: TGCGCCAGCAGCTTAACCTTCAGCAGCTCCTACGAGCAGTACTTC. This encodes CASSLTFSSSYEQYF.

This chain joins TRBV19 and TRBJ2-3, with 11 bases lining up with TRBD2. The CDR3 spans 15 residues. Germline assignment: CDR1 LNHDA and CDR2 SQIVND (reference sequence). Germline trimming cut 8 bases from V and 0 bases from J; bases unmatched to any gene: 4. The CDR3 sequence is CASGGLAASTDTQYF. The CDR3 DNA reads TGTGCCAGTGGGGGACTAGCGGCTAGCACAGATACGCAGTATTTT.